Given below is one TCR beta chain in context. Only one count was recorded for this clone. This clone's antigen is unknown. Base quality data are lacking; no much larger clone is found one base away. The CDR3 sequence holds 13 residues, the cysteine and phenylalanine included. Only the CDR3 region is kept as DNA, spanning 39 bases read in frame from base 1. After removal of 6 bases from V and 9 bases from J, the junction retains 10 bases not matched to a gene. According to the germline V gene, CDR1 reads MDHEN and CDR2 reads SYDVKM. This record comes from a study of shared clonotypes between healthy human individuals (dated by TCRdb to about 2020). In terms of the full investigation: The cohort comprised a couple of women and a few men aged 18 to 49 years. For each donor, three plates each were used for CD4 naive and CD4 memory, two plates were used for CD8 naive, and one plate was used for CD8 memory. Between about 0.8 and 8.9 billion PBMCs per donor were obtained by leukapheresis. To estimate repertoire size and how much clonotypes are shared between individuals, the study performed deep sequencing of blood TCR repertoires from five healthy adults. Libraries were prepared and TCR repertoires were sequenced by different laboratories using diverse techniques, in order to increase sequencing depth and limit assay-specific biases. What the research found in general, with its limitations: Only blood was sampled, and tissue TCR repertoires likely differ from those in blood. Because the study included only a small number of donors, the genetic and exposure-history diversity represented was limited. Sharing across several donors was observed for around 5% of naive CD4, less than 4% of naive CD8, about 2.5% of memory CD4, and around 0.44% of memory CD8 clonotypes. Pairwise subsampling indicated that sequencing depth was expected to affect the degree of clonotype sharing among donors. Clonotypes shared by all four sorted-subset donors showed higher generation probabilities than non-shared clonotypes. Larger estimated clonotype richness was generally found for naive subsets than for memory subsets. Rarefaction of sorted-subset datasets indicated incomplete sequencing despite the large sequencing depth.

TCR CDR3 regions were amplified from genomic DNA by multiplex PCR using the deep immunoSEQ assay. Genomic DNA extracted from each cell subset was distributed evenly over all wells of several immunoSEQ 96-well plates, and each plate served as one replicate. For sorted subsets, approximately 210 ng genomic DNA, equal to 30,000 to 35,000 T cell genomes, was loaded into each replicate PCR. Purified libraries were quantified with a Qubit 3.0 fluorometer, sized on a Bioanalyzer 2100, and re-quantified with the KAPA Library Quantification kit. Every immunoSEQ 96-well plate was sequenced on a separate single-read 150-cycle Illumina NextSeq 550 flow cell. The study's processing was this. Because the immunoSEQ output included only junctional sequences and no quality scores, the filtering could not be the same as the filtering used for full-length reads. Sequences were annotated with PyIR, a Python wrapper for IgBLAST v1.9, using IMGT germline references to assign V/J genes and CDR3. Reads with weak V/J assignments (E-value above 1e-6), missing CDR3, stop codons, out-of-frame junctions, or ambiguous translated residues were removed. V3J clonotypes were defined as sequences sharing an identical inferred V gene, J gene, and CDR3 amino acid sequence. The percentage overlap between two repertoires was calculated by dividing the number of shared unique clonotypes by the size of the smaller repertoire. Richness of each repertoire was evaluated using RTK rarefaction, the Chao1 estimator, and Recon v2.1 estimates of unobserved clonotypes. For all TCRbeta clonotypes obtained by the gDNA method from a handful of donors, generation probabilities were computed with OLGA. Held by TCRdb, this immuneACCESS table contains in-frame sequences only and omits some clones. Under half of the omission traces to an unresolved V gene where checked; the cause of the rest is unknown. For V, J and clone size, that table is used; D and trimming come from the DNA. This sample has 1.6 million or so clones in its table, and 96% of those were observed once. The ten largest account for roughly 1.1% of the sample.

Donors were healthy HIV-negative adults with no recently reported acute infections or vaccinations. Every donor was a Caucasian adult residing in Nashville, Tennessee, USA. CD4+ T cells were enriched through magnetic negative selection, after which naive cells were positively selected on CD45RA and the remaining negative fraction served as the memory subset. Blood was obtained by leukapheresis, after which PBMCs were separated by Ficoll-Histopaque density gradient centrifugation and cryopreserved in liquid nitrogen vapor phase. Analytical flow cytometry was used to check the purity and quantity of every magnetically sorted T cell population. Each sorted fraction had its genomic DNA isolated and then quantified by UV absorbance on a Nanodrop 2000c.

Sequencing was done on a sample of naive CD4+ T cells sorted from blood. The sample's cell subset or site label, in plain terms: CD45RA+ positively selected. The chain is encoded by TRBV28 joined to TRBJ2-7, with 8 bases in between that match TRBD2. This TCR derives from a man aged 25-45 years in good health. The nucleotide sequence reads TGTGCCAGCAGACTAGCGGCACCCCTTGGGCAGTACTTC. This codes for CASRLAAPLGQYF. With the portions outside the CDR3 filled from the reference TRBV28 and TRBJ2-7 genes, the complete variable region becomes DVKVTQSSRYLVKRTGEKVFLECVQDMDHENMFWYRQDPGLGLRLIYFSYDVKMKEKGDIPEGYSVSREKKERFSLILESASTNQTSMYLCASRLAAPLGQYFGPGTRLTVT.